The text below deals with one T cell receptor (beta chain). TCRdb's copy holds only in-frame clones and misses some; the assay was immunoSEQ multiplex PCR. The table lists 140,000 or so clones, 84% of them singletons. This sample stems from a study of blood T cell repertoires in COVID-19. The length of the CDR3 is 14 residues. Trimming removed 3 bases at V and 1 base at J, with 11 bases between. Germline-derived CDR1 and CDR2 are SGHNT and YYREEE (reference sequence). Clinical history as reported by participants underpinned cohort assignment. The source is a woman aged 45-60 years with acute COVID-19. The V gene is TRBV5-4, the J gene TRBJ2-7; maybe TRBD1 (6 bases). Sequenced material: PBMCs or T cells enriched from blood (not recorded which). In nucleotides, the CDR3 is TGTGCCAGCAGCTCAAAGGGGGAATCCTACGAGCAGTACTTC. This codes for CASSSKGESYEQYF.